This T cell receptor (beta chain) was retrieved from a study of T cells in Graves' hyperthyroidism and ophthalmopathy. Across the whole study: The authors collected peripheral blood at initial diagnosis, before any treatment. Study findings and constraints: Most thyroid clonotypes expanded above 0.001 were also detected in blood. Separation of ophthalmopathy from stable hyperthyroidism was achieved by a 13 V-J model.

The source material, RNA transcripts, was used to amplify TCR beta CDR3 regions. Carried out on the TCR CDR3, a first-round RT-PCR used the HTBI primer set. Each CDR3 protein is one row after TCRdb ran MiXCR on the multiplex PCR reads. The sample records around 520,000 distinct CDR3 sequences, 24% being singletons. V shed 2 bases, J shed 6 bases, and the junction held 10 bases outside the gene matches. The CDR3 is 16 amino acids. Germline V lookup: CDR1 MGHRA, CDR2 YSYEKL. This clonotype has a handful of counts. Its antigen is as yet unknown. This TCR was sampled from a woman in her 30s with Graves' ophthalmopathy. The sequenced sample consisted of blood. The chain is built from TRBV4-1 and TRBJ1-1; 9 bases agree with TRBD1. CDR3 nucleotide sequence: TGCGCCAGCAGCCAACCAGCCAGGACAGGGGACGCTGAAGCTTTCTTT. Protein: CASSQPARTGDAEAFF.